The 18 T cell receptor beta chains below all came from one sample that was sequenced in a study of CD4 T cells in relation to SARS-CoV-2 and coronaviruses. Unexposed donor CD4+ T cells date from about 2011-2018, before the COVID-19 pandemic. CD4+ T cells were isolated from the cells after less than 13 days of culture. Which antigens these TCRs recognize remains unknown. Repertoires were generated with immunoSEQ multiplex PCR, while TCRdb's copy carries only in-frame clones and drops some. The sample lists 15,000 to 20,000 clones; 60% to 80% were seen once. The sequencing input was CD4+ T cells from PBMCs, cultured in vitro. The receptors were sampled from a human donor in good health.

This clone was seen a few times. This rearrangement joins TRBV2 to TRBJ2-7; a weak D match, TRBD2 (6 bases). The CDR3 length is 13 residues. Per the germline V gene, CDR1 is SNHLY and CDR2 is FYNNEI. Trimming pared 4 bases from V and 3 bases from J, leaving 10 bases between. CDR3 loop: CASSAGRSYEQYF. The CDR3 bases are TGTGCCAGCAGTGCCGGGAGAAGCTACGAGCAGTACTTC. Supplemented by reference TRBV2 and TRBJ2-7, the full variable domain reads EPEVTQTPSHQVTQMGQEVILRCVPISNHLYFYWYRQILGQKVEFLVSFYNNEISEKSEIFDDQFSVERPDGSNFTLKIRSTKLEDSAMYFCASSAGRSYEQYFGPGTRLTVT.

The chain has TRBV10-3 and TRBJ1-6; D not resolved. The V and J ends lost 3 bases and 8 bases respectively, with 8 bases between them. The germline V gene has CDR1 ENHRY and CDR2 SYGVKD. CDR3 length equals 13 residues. The CDR3 bases are TGTGCCATCAGTGATAAGGATTATTCACCCCTCCACTTT. As protein: CAISDKDYSPLHF.

The chain combines TRBV7-2 with TRBJ1-5, with 11 nucleotides matching TRBD1. CDR3 length: 15 amino acids. J lost 9 bases, V lost 3 bases, and 7 bases had no gene match. CDR1 is SGHTA, CDR2 FQGNSA, per germline. The CDR3 DNA reads TGTGCCAGCAGCTTTGGGACAGGGGGTCGCGGGCCCCAGCATTTT. It yields the protein CASSFGTGGRGPQHF.

The gene calls are TRBV5-4 and TRBJ2-2; TRBD1 might be the D (5 bases). The ends were cut back, 0 bases at V and 0 bases at J, with 12 bases in the middle. Per germline, CDR1 SGHNT and CDR2 YYREEE (reference sequence). This CDR3 has 17 residues. The chain's CDR3 is CASSLAWGPTNTGELFF. Here the CDR3 DNA reads TGTGCCAGCAGCTTGGCCTGGGGCCCAACGAACACCGGGGAGCTGTTTTTT.

The sample holds one count of this clone. This chain uses TRBV28 with TRBJ1-2, with 8 bases lining up with TRBD1. The germline gives CDR1 MDHEN, CDR2 SYDVKM. The trim removed 5 bases at V and 3 bases at J, leaving 5 bases unmatched. The CDR3 extends over 14 amino acids. CDR3 residues: CASSPTGGHYGYTF. In DNA, the CDR3 is TGTGCCAGCAGTCCCACAGGGGGACACTATGGCTACACCTTC.

The V and J genes are TRBV7-6 and TRBJ1-2; D might be TRBD1 (5 bases). The CDR3 consists of 15 residues. Between the trimmed V and J ends, which lost 4 bases and 6 bases, there was a span of 18 bases. Germline V gene data show CDR1 as SGHVS and CDR2 as FNYEAQ. This chain's CDR3 is CASSSDGGGINGYTF. In nucleotides, the CDR3 is TGTGCCAGCAGCTCAGATGGGGGGGGTATAAATGGCTACACCTTC.

This chain links TRBV10-3 with TRBJ2-2; possibly TRBD2 for D (6 bases). From germline, CDR1 is ENHRY and CDR2 SYGVKD. V was clipped by 8 bases and J by 6 bases, with 7 bases between them. The CDR3 contains 11 residues. CDR3 in amino acids: CAIGEAGELFF. For the CDR3, the DNA is TGTGCCATCGGGGAGGCCGGGGAGCTGTTTTTT.

CDR3 amino acids: CASSLQGGPYEQYF. Written as DNA, the CDR3 is TGTGCCAGCAGTCTACAGGGTGGCCCCTACGAGCAGTACTTC. The chain couples TRBV28 to TRBJ2-7, with a tentative D call TRBD1 (6 bases). The CDR3 runs 14 residues. V lost 5 bases and J lost 2, with 13 bases in between. The germline CDR1 and CDR2 sequences are MDHEN and SYDVKM.

This clone occurred once. V and J are TRBV30 and TRBJ2-2; 7 bases are shared with TRBD1. CDR1 GTSNPN and CDR2 SVGIG come from the germline V gene (reference sequence). The junction had 7 bases not matched to a gene; V was cut back by 3 bases and J by 3 bases. This CDR3 is 15 amino acids long. The CDR3 loop is CAWRGYRGDTGELFF. CDR3 nucleotide sequence: TGTGCCTGGAGGGGGTACAGGGGAGACACCGGGGAGCTGTTTTTT.

The V gene is TRBV11-3, the J gene TRBJ2-3; 7 bases are shared with TRBD2. Germline V gene data show CDR1 as SGHNT and CDR2 as YENEEA. The CDR3 extends over 14 amino acids. The V gene end was trimmed by 5 bases and the J gene end by 3 bases; junction bases not matched to a gene: 5. This chain's CDR3 is CASSPSGETDTQYF. CDR3 coding DNA: TGTGCCAGCAGCCCCAGCGGGGAGACAGATACGCAGTATTTT.

V is TRBV10-1 and J is TRBJ2-7; no definite D call. This CDR3 comprises 11 residues. The germline gives CDR1 WNHNN, CDR2 SYGVQD (reference sequence). V lost 4 bases and J lost 1, with 2 bases in between. CDR3 sequence reads: CASSASYEQYF. CDR3 coding DNA: TGCGCCAGCAGTGCATCCTACGAGCAGTACTTC.

The chain has TRBV18 and TRBJ1-1; D is undetermined. Trimming stripped 1 base from V and 2 bases from J, with 11 bases between. Germline CDR1 and CDR2: KGHSH and LQKENI. The CDR3 spans 15 residues. This CDR3 is CASSPLRNTNTEAFF. For the CDR3, the DNA is TGTGCCAGCTCACCACTTAGGAACACCAACACTGAAGCTTTCTTT.

This CDR3 reads CASSVGINPTYGYTF. The CDR3 coding sequence is TGTGCCAGCAGCGTAGGCATCAATCCGACCTATGGCTACACCTTC. The chain combines TRBV9 with TRBJ1-2; D is unclear. Per the germline V gene, CDR1 is SGDLS and CDR2 is YYNGEE. CDR3 length equals 15 residues. V was clipped by 0 bases and J by 4 bases, with 13 bases between them.

This clone was seen a handful of times. This sequence joins TRBV7-9 and TRBJ1-2; D unresolved. V shed 3 bases and J shed 7 bases, with 6 bases lying between them. The germline gives CDR1 SEHNR, CDR2 FQNEAQ (reference sequence). The CDR3 covers 11 residues. The CDR3 DNA is TGTGCCAGCAGCTTTTATTTTGGCTACACCTTC. Encoded protein: CASSFYFGYTF.

The V and J genes are TRBV7-3 and TRBJ2-5; a weak D match, TRBD2 (6 bases). Germline V gene data show CDR1 as SGHTA and CDR2 as FQGTGA. This CDR3 is 15 amino acids long. Trimming removed 2 bases at V and 5 bases at J, with 15 bases between. In nucleotides, the CDR3 is TGTGCCAGCAGCTTATGGGGGGACTTGGGGGAGACCCAGTACTTC. Its protein product is CASSLWGDLGETQYF. Full variable domain (rest looked up from reference TRBV7-3 and TRBJ2-5): GAGVSQTPSNKVTEKGKYVELRCDPISGHTALYWYRQSLGQGPEFLIYFQGTGAADDSGLPNDRFFAVRPEGSVSTLKIQRTERGDSAVYLCASSLWGDLGETQYFGPGTRLLVL.

The CDR3 protein is CASSVGQGVINVLTF. The DNA for the CDR3 is TGTGCCAGCAGCGTAGGGCAGGGGGTAATCAACGTCCTGACTTTC. The chain has TRBV9 and TRBJ2-6; TRBD1 matches 7 bases. CDR1 is SGDLS, CDR2 YYNGEE, per germline. This CDR3 has 15 amino acids. J lost 9 bases, V lost 0 bases, and 6 bases had no gene match.

This clone has just a few counts. V is TRBV18 and J is TRBJ2-3; 7 bases align to TRBD1. This CDR3 has 14 residues. With V trimmed by 2 bases and J by 4 bases, 3 bases remained unmatched. The germline V gene has CDR1 KGHSH and CDR2 LQKENI. CDR3 residues: CASSPKGAPDTQYF. Written as DNA, the CDR3 is TGTGCCAGCTCACCAAAGGGGGCCCCAGATACGCAGTATTTT. The full variable domain, rest sourced from reference TRBV18 and TRBJ2-3, is NAGVMQNPRHLVRRRGQEARLRCSPMKGHSHVYWYRQLPEEGLKFMVYLQKENIIDESGMPKERFSAEFPKEGPSILRIQQVVRGDSAAYFCASSPKGAPDTQYFGPGTRLTVL.

This clone was observed a handful of times. The chain has TRBV7-3 and TRBJ2-1, with a possible D match to TRBD2 (5 bases). The ends were cut back, 1 base at V and 9 bases at J, with 19 bases in the middle. CDR3 length: 16 amino acids. CDR1 SGHTA and CDR2 FQGTGA come from the germline V gene. The CDR3 reads CASSLIGRGRGREQFF. CDR3 DNA: TGTGCCAGCAGCTTAATAGGGCGCGGCCGCGGGCGTGAGCAGTTCTTC.